Each of the 13 T cell receptor beta chains below was sequenced from the same sample in a study of blood T cells in healthy people across ages (dated by TCRdb to 2014 to 2015). Libraries came from 5' RACE. Sequencing was performed on an Illumina HiSeq 2500. A second PCR of 7 to 11 cycles was run with a J-beta primer mix and a sample-barcoded 5' primer. TCRdb took the public reads, trimmed them with fastp at Q25, ran MiXCR for clone calling and kept in-frame beta chains. Duplicate CDR3 protein sequences are folded into a single record with the most common DNA and genes. Across this sample there are 1.5 million or so distinct CDR3 sequences, with roughly 40% seen only once. Around 8% of the sample comes from the top ten. The sequenced sample consisted of blood. These receptors were taken from a young woman in good health.

This clonotype was counted between two and nine times. The chain has TRBV3-1 and TRBJ2-3, with 10 positions matching TRBD2. Germline V lookup: CDR1 LGHDT, CDR2 YNNKEL (reference sequence). This CDR3 is built from 16 residues. Trimming at V came to 4 bases and at J to 10 bases, leaving 14 bases not matched to a gene. In nucleotides, the CDR3 is TGTGCCAGCAGCCCTAGCGGGGGCCGTGGGTCCAGTCCGCAGTATTTT. Translating it yields CASSPSGGRGSSPQYF.

This clonotype has just a few counts. V usage is TRBV20-1 and J usage is TRBJ2-5; 11 nucleotides agree with TRBD2. The tail of the sequence fits TRBJ2-7 better, so the J call may be wrong. CDR3 size: 13 residues. Germline CDR1 is DFQATT and CDR2 is SNEGSKA (reference sequence). This CDR3 is CSAPTSGGYEQYF. CDR3 coding DNA: TGCAGTGCTCCTACTAGCGGGGGATACGAGCAGTACTTC.

The chain couples TRBV5-1 to TRBJ2-2; 11 bases agree with TRBD2. The CDR3 is made up of 16 amino acids. CDR1 is SGHRS and CDR2 is YFSETQ in the germline V gene. Germline trimming cut 5 bases from V and 4 bases from J; bases unmatched to any gene: 7. CDR3 in DNA: TGCGCCAGCAGGTATCGGACTAGCGGGCGCACCGGGGAGCTGTTTTTT. Amino acids: CASRYRTSGRTGELFF.

The CDR3 region is CASSPLSRLAGQTQYF. CDR3 in DNA: TGTGCCAGCAGCCCCCTCTCACGCCTAGCGGGCCAGACCCAGTACTTC. This chain connects TRBV3-1 to TRBJ2-5; 8 nucleotides match TRBD2. This CDR3 contains 16 residues. V lost 4 bases to trimming and J lost 6 bases; unmatched junction nucleotides: 13. Germline lookup yields CDR1 LGHDT and CDR2 YNNKEL (reference sequence).

V gene TRBV5-1 combines with J gene TRBJ2-2, with D possibly TRBD2 on 6 matching bases. V dropped 4 bases and J dropped 8 bases, with 24 bases sitting between them. This CDR3 region has 17 residues. CDR1 SGHRS and CDR2 YFSETQ come from the germline V gene. CDR3 DNA: TGCGCCAGCAGCAACCGTGCGTGGACTATCAACGGAGGGGAGCTGTTTTTT. It translates to CASSNRAWTINGGELFF. The full variable domain, with the rest looked up from reference TRBV5-1 and TRBJ2-2, is KAGVTQTPRYLIKTRGQQVTLSCSPISGHRSVSWYQQTPGQGLQFLFEYFSETQRNKGNFPGRFSGRQFSNSRSEMNVSTLELGDSALYLCASSNRAWTINGGELFFGEGSRLTVL.

The chain uses TRBV7-9 and TRBJ2-1; D might be TRBD2 (5 bases). CDR3 length: 15 amino acids. CDR1 SEHNR and CDR2 FQNEAQ come from the germline V gene (reference sequence). Trimming removed 4 bases from V and 3 bases from J, with 13 bases in between. In DNA, the CDR3 is TGTGCCAGCAGCTACGAGGGAAGGGACTACAATGAGCAGTTCTTC. Its protein product is CASSYEGRDYNEQFF.

V and J are TRBV20-1 and TRBJ2-7; maybe TRBD1 (5 bases). The CDR3 consists of 12 residues. The ends were cut back, 4 bases at V and 3 bases at J, with 10 bases in the middle. Looked up from germline, CDR1 is DFQATT and CDR2 is SNEGSKA (reference sequence). The CDR3 DNA is TGCAGTGCTATGACAGAATTCTACGAGCAGTACTTC. Translating it yields CSAMTEFYEQYF.

The chain links TRBV4-1 to TRBJ2-3, with TRBD2 matching 10 bases. The trim removed 0 bases at V and 2 bases at J, leaving 5 bases unmatched. CDR1 and CDR2 from the germline V gene are MGHRA and YSYEKL. CDR3 length: 17 residues. CDR3 nucleotide sequence: TGCGCCAGCAGCCAAGATGGGACTAGCGTGAACACAGATACGCAGTATTTT. Its translation is CASSQDGTSVNTDTQYF.

V gene TRBV20-1 combines with J gene TRBJ2-5, with TRBD1 identical over 8 bases. The J segment lost 11 bases and the V segment lost 4 bases, leaving 15 bases of the junction unmatched. The CDR3 has 14 residues. Per germline, CDR1 DFQATT and CDR2 SNEGSKA (reference sequence). CDR3 in DNA: TGCAGTGCTAAGAACAGGGGGGATGGAAATGAGCAGTACTTC. It translates to CSAKNRGDGNEQYF.

This clonotype occurred a few times. The V gene is TRBV5-1, the J gene TRBJ1-6; possible D gene TRBD1, 5 bases. Deletions cut 0 bases from V and 7 bases from J, with 8 bases between. Germline V gene lookup returns CDR1 SGHRS and CDR2 YFSETQ. The CDR3 has 14 residues. The CDR3 region is CASSLEWGNSPLHF. CDR3 coding DNA: TGCGCCAGCAGCTTGGAGTGGGGCAATTCACCCCTCCACTTT.

The chain employs TRBV18 and TRBJ2-1; 13 bases map to TRBD2. V trimming: 2 bases; J trimming: 9 bases; junction bases outside the gene matches: 16. Germline V gene lookup returns CDR1 KGHSH and CDR2 LQKENI. The CDR3 sequence is 19 residues long. The CDR3, as DNA: TGTGCCAGCTCACCAAGCATCCGGGGCGGACTAGCGGGAGTGGTTGAGCAGTTCTTC. Encoded protein: CASSPSIRGGLAGVVEQFF.

A few counts support this clonotype. The chain has TRBV10-3 and TRBJ2-5; D possibly uses TRBD1 or TRBD2 (5 bases each). The V gene's germline CDR1 is ENHRY and CDR2 SYGVKD. The CDR3 runs to 13 residues. The germline V and J ends were trimmed by 10 bases and 0 bases, with 12 bases remaining between them. CDR3 coding DNA: TGTGCCACCCGGGGCCGTGACCAAGAGACCCAGTACTTC. It codes for CATRGRDQETQYF.

This chain joins TRBV10-3 and TRBJ2-2, with TRBD1 as a possible D gene (5 bases). The CDR3 length is 15 residues. V was trimmed by 6 bases and J by 4 bases, leaving 15 bases between them. Germline assignment: CDR1 ENHRY and CDR2 SYGVKD. The CDR3 DNA sequence: TGTGCCATCAGAGGTTCGGACACAACCACCGGGGAGCTGTTTTTT. It is translated as CAIRGSDTTTGELFF.